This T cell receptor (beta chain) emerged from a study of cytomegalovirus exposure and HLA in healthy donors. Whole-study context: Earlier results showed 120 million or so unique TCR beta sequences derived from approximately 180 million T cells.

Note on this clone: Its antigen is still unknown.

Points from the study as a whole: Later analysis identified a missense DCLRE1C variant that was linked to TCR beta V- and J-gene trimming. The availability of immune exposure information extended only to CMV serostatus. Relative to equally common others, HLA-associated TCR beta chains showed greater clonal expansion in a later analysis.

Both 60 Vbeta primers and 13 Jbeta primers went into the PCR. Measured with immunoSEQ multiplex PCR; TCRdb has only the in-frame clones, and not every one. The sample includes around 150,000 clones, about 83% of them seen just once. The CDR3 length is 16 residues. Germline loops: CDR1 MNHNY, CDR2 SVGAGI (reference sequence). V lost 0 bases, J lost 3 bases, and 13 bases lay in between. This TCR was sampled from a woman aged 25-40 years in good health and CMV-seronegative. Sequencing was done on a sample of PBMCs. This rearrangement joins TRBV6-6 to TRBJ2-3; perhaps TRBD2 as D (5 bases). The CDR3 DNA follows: TGTGCCAGCAGTTACTCGGTCGGGGATTCAACAGATACGCAGTATTTT. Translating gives CASSYSVGDSTDTQYF.